The 32 T cell receptor beta chains below were found in one sample sequenced in a study of T cells in women clearing cervical HPV infection. This table comes from immunoSEQ multiplex PCR, and its TCRdb copy is limited to in-frame clones, with some not included. The listing contains some 43,000 clones. The sequencing input was blood buffy coat. These receptors were obtained from a woman between 18 and 70 years old with a cervical HPV16 infection that either progressed to CIN3+ or cleared (not recorded which).

About this clone: Read coverage stops 3 residues before the CDR3 terminus; the germline J gene supplies the remainder. This chain connects TRBV7-2 to TRBJ1-6; D call uncertain. Per the germline V gene, CDR1 is SGHTA and CDR2 is FQGNSA. There are 15 residues in the CDR3. Deletions cut 10 bases from V and 9 bases from J, with 22 bases between. CDR3 DNA, as far as it was read: TGTGCCATAAGCCGTCGCGGGCAGCGATTTTCACCC. Translating it yields CAISRRGQRFSP. The whole CDR3 reads CAISRRGQRFSPLHF.

A note on this clone: The read falls 3 residues short of the CDR3 end, and the missing part is taken from the germline J gene. The chain is built from TRBV2 and TRBJ2-3, with a weak D call TRBD1 (5 bases). This CDR3 has 14 residues. Germline V lookup: CDR1 SNHLY, CDR2 FYNNEI. The DNA read from the CDR3 is TGTGCCAGCAGAGTCGACAGTTACAATCAGCCG. As protein: CASRVDSYNQP. From start to end, the CDR3 is CASRVDSYNQPQYF.

Here the CDR3 reads CASSQENNEQFF. The covered CDR3 bases are TGTGCCAGCAGTCAGGAAAACAATGAG. The V and J genes are TRBV2 and TRBJ2-1, with D uncertain. The read ends 3 residues before the CDR3 terminus; that terminus is restored from the germline J gene. In germline, CDR1 is SNHLY, CDR2 FYNNEI. V shed 5 bases and J shed 5 bases, with 7 bases lying between them. CDR3 length equals 12 residues.

The DNA read from the CDR3 is TGTGCCAGCAGCTTAGGGGGACAATCCTACGAG. This gives the protein CASSLGGQSYE. The complete CDR3 reads CASSLGGQSYEQYF. This chain connects TRBV7-6 to TRBJ2-7; maybe TRBD1 (6 bases). Coverage ceases 3 residues before the CDR3 finishes, and the germline J gene fills in the end. V was cut by 1 base and J by 1 base, with 8 bases left in between. The CDR3 covers 14 residues. CDR1 and CDR2 (germline): SGHVS, FNYEAQ.

Turning to this clone: The read comes to an end 3 residues before the CDR3 does, leaving the germline J gene to fill in the end. The chain is built from TRBV19 and TRBJ2-7; 10 positions match TRBD1. The CDR3 contains 15 residues. Trimming at V came to 6 bases and at J to 2 bases, leaving 7 bases not matched to a gene. Germline-derived CDR1 and CDR2 are LNHDA and SQIVND (reference sequence). Partial CDR3 DNA: TGTGCCAGTAGATATCGACAGGGGGCTACCTACGAG. Its translation is CASRYRQGATYE. The full CDR3 reads CASRYRQGATYEQYF.

Notes on this clone: Compared with germline, one end of the junction differs, possibly owing to a read error. The read ends 3 residues shy of where the CDR3 ends; the end is completed using the germline J gene. V and J are TRBV2 and TRBJ1-1; 11 bases fit TRBD1. CDR3 length: 13 residues. Germline CDR1 reads SNHLY; CDR2 reads FYNNEI. The CDR3 spells CVSSAWTGGEAFF. CDR3 bases read: TGTGTCAGCAGTGCCTGGACAGGGGGCGAA.

To note about this clone: The missing CDR3 end, 3 residues past where the read stops, is filled in from the germline J gene. The rearrangement links TRBV12-3 or TRBV12-4 to TRBJ2-7; 9 nucleotides match TRBD1. Unmatched junction bases numbered 11, after V lost 2 bases and J lost 6 bases. CDR3 size: 16 residues. CDR3 bases read: TGTGCCAGCAGTTTAACGTGGAGGGACAGGGTAACCGAG. This codes for CASSLTWRDRVTE. The whole CDR3 region reads CASSLTWRDRVTEQYF.

Of note for this clone: The read finishes 3 residues shy of the CDR3 end, and the germline J gene is used to complete it. V and J are TRBV19 and TRBJ1-2, with a weak D call TRBD1 (5 bases). The CDR3 runs to 13 residues. Germline V CDR1 and CDR2: LNHDA, SQIVND (reference sequence). V dropped 9 bases and J dropped 2 bases, with 13 bases sitting between them. This chain's CDR3 is CASTQQENYGYTF. The covered CDR3 bases are TGTGCCAGCACCCAACAGGAGAACTATGGC.

As for this clone: The CDR3 goes on 3 residues after the read ends, and that part is filled in from the germline J gene. This chain links TRBV12-3 or TRBV12-4 with TRBJ2-3; no firm D call. With 1 base removed from V and 2 bases from J, the gap between germline ends came to 4 bases. There are 13 residues in the CDR3. The CDR3 is CASSLVNTDTQYF. The covered CDR3 bases are TGTGCCAGCAGTTTAGTCAACACAGATACG.

Regarding this clone: Coverage ceases 3 residues before the CDR3 finishes, and the germline J gene fills in the end. The chain recombines TRBV20-1 with TRBJ2-3; 12 bases are a match to TRBD2. In germline, CDR1 is DFQATT, CDR2 SNEGSKA (reference sequence). V was pared by 6 bases and J by 0 bases, with 7 bases of the junction left unmatched. The CDR3 spans 16 residues. The CDR3 protein is CSATPLAGGSTDTQYF. CDR3 bases read: TGCAGTGCGACCCCTCTAGCGGGGGGGAGCACAGATACG.

To note about this clone: The CDR3 end is not reached by the read, which stops 3 residues before it; the germline J gene fills it in. The J gene is TRBJ2-6, the V gene TRBV6-1; tentatively, D is TRBD1 (6 bases). The CDR3 is 19 residues long. Trimming stripped 1 base from V and 3 bases from J, with 19 bases between. The germline V gene has CDR1 MNHNS and CDR2 SASEGT. The sequenced part of the CDR3 DNA is TGTGCCAGCAGTGAAGGTTGGGACAAAACCCCTCTTGGGGCCAACGTC. Amino acid sequence: CASSEGWDKTPLGANV. The full CDR3 protein is CASSEGWDKTPLGANVLTF.

As concerns this clone: The CDR3 end is not reached by the read, which stops 3 residues before it; the germline J gene fills it in. The chain uses TRBV7-2 and TRBJ2-1, with D possibly TRBD2 on 5 matching bases. Germline values: CDR1 SGHTA, CDR2 FQGNSA. V lost 5 bases and J 7 bases, leaving 12 bases between the germline ends. CDR3 length equals 13 residues. CDR3 protein: CASSRSSGNEQFF. The sequenced part of the CDR3 DNA is TGTGCCAGCAGCCGCTCGTCGGGGAATGAG.

Concerning this clone itself: The CDR3 extends 3 residues past the end of the read, so its final part is completed from the germline J gene. The chain carries TRBV7-9 and TRBJ2-6; unclear D gene. Germline CDR1 SEHNR, CDR2 FQNEAQ (reference sequence). Trimming removed 8 bases from V and 0 bases from J, with 8 bases in between. The CDR3 is 14 amino acids. The CDR3 is CASVRVSGANVLTF. CDR3 DNA, as far as it was read: TGTGCCAGCGTTAGGGTCTCTGGGGCCAACGTC.

As regards this clone: The DNA ends 3 residues before the CDR3 does, and the rest of the CDR3 is filled in from the germline J gene. The V and J genes are TRBV2 and TRBJ2-5; D perhaps matches TRBD2 (7 bases). The CDR3 has 13 residues. The germline V and J ends were trimmed by 8 bases and 1 base, with 11 bases remaining between them. The V gene's germline CDR1 is SNHLY and CDR2 FYNNEI. The CDR3: CASGGGLQETQYF. The covered CDR3 bases are TGTGCCAGCGGGGGGGGCCTCCAAGAGACC.

Concerning this clone: Read sequence stops 3 residues before the CDR3 end, and the germline J gene provides the missing end. The gene calls are TRBV18 and TRBJ1-2; 9 nucleotides match TRBD1. The CDR3 is 15 amino acids. The germline gives CDR1 KGHSH, CDR2 LQKENI. The CDR3 bases that were read are TGTGCCAGCTCCCATTCCGGGACAGGGCAATACGAC. Its protein product is CASSHSGTGQYD. In full, the CDR3 reads CASSHSGTGQYDYTF.

Of note for this clone: The read finishes 3 residues shy of the CDR3 end, and the germline J gene is used to complete it. The rearrangement uses TRBV10-2 and TRBJ2-5; D remains unclear. The CDR3 has 12 residues. Germline CDR1 reads WSHSY; CDR2 reads SAAADI. The germline V and J ends were trimmed by 5 bases and 5 bases, with 9 bases remaining between them. CDR3 residues: CASSSRRETQYF. The sequenced CDR3 bases are TGCGCCAGCAGTTCCCGTCGGGAGACC.

On this clone: The CDR3 end lies 3 residues beyond the end of the read and is filled in from the germline J gene. This chain connects TRBV20-1 to TRBJ2-3; 8 bases match TRBD1. The CDR3 is 16 residues long. Germline-derived CDR1 and CDR2 are DFQATT and SNEGSKA (reference sequence). CDR3 DNA (partial): TGCAGTGCTAGTATGGCCCCAGGGGGCGCCGGTCAGCCG. It encodes CSASMAPGGAGQP. The entire CDR3 is CSASMAPGGAGQPQYF.

Of note for this clone: The read comes to an end 3 residues before the CDR3 does, leaving the germline J gene to fill in the end. The chain joins TRBV7-3 to TRBJ2-3; TRBD2 agrees at 12 bases. The CDR3 spans 17 residues. Germline lookup yields CDR1 SGHTA and CDR2 FQGTGA. V lost 5 bases to trimming and J lost 2 bases; unmatched junction nucleotides: 8. The CDR3 region is CASSPGTSGPNTDTQYF. The DNA read from the CDR3 is TGTGCCAGCAGCCCTGGGACTAGCGGGCCGAACACAGATACG.

Comment on this clone: The sequence runs out 3 residues before the end of the CDR3; the remainder is reconstructed from the germline J gene. This chain connects TRBV5-1 to TRBJ1-5, with TRBD1 matching over 9 bases. The germline CDR1 and CDR2 sequences are SGHRS and YFSETQ. Trimming at V came to 0 bases and at J to 5 bases, leaving 3 bases not matched to a gene. The CDR3 loop spans 15 amino acids. CDR3 bases read: TGCGCCAGCAGCTTGGAGGGACAGGGACATCAGCCC. This gives the protein CASSLEGQGHQP. The whole CDR3 sequence reads CASSLEGQGHQPQHF. Filled out from reference TRBV5-1 and TRBJ1-5, the complete variable domain reads KAGVTQTPRYLIKTRGQQVTLSCSPISGHRSVSWYQQTPGQGLQFLFEYFSETQRNKGNFPGRFSGRQFSNSRSEMNVSTLELGDSALYLCASSLEGQGHQPQHFGDGTRLSIL.

As for this clone: The read ends 3 residues before the CDR3 terminus; that terminus is restored from the germline J gene. V gene TRBV20-1 combines with J gene TRBJ1-2; a possible D gene is TRBD1 (5 bases). Germline V gene sequence: CDR1 DFQATT, CDR2 SNEGSKA (reference sequence). The ends were cut back, 6 bases at V and 2 bases at J, with 13 bases in the middle. CDR3 length: 13 amino acids. This chain's CDR3 is CSATVGVNYGYTF. The CDR3 bases that were read are TGCAGTGCCACGGTAGGGGTCAACTATGGC.

CDR3 DNA (partial): TGTGCCAGTAGTATAGTGGCACCAGGGGACTATGGC. Protein: CASSIVAPGDYG. In full, the CDR3 reads CASSIVAPGDYGYTF. V gene TRBV19 combines with J gene TRBJ1-2, with D possibly matching TRBD1 (6 bases). The sequence runs out 3 residues before the end of the CDR3; the remainder is reconstructed from the germline J gene. Trimming shortened V by 1 base and J by 3 bases, and 12 bases separated the two germline ends. Germline assignment: CDR1 LNHDA and CDR2 SQIVND (reference sequence). This CDR3 is built from 15 residues.

A note on this clone: The CDR3 goes on 3 residues after the read ends, and that part is filled in from the germline J gene. The V gene is TRBV4-1, the J gene TRBJ2-3; TRBD2 aligns across 9 bases. The V segment lost 4 bases and the J segment 2 bases; nucleotides outside the gene matches: 7. Germline V gene sequence: CDR1 MGHRA, CDR2 YSYEKL. The CDR3 runs 16 residues. The covered CDR3 bases are TGCGCCAGCAGCCCGAGGCGGGGGGGACTCACAGATACG. Translating it yields CASSPRRGGLTDT. The whole CDR3 sequence reads CASSPRRGGLTDTQYF.

Of note for this clone: The junction differs from germline at one of its ends, possibly a read error. The observed sequence ends 3 residues before the CDR3 terminus, with the missing tail filled in from the germline J gene. Other DNA sequences within the sample encode an identical CDR3. V gene TRBV2 combines with J gene TRBJ1-3, with D tentatively TRBD1 (6 bases). This CDR3 is built from 13 residues. Germline V gene sequence: CDR1 SNHLY, CDR2 FYNNEI. The CDR3 DNA, read in part, is TGTGCCAGCAGAGGGACACTCGGAAACACA. Translated: CASRGTLGNT. The full CDR3 protein is CASRGTLGNTIYF.

In the case of this clone: The CDR3 end lies 3 residues beyond the end of the read and is filled in from the germline J gene. The chain employs TRBV11-2 and TRBJ2-7; no clear D gene. V shed 4 bases and J shed 3 bases, with 4 bases lying between them. This CDR3 has 11 residues. Germline V gene sequence: CDR1 SGHAT, CDR2 FQNNGV. CDR3: CASSSSYEQYF. The part of the CDR3 DNA that was read is TGTGCCAGCAGCTCTAGCTACGAG.

As regards this clone: At one end the junction does not follow the germline gene, possibly because of a read error. The read falls 3 residues short of the CDR3 end, and the missing part is taken from the germline J gene. Other DNA sequences in this sample translate to the same CDR3. This chain uses TRBV30 with TRBJ1-3; TRBD1 might be the D (5 bases). This CDR3 spans 15 amino acids. Germline V gene lookup returns CDR1 GTSNPN and CDR2 SVGIG (reference sequence). CDR3 DNA, as far as it was read: TGTGCCTGGAGTGTGTGGGGCAACTCTGGAAACACA. Protein: CAWSVWGNSGNT. The entire CDR3 is CAWSVWGNSGNTIYF.

Remarks on this clone: The read terminates 3 residues before the CDR3 end, so the remaining end is supplied by the germline J gene. The chain uses TRBV5-1 and TRBJ1-2; 8 nucleotides align to TRBD1. CDR1 and CDR2 from the germline V gene are SGHRS and YFSETQ. The ends lost 7 bases at V and 4 bases at J; junction bases unmatched: 12. The CDR3 is 15 amino acids. The CDR3 spells CASYPTGGLGYGYTF. The covered CDR3 bases are TGCGCCAGCTACCCCACAGGGGGTCTGGGCTATGGC. The full variable domain, its missing parts supplied by reference TRBV5-1 and TRBJ1-2, is KAGVTQTPRYLIKTRGQQVTLSCSPISGHRSVSWYQQTPGQGLQFLFEYFSETQRNKGNFPGRFSGRQFSNSRSEMNVSTLELGDSALYLCASYPTGGLGYGYTFGSGTRLTVV.

On this clone: The read ends 3 residues before the CDR3 terminus; that terminus is restored from the germline J gene. The gene calls are TRBV6-1 and TRBJ1-5; TRBD1 matches at 7 bases. Germline CDR1 reads MNHNS; CDR2 reads SASEGT. The junction had 13 bases not matched to a gene; V was cut back by 2 bases and J by 0 bases. The CDR3 extends over 19 amino acids. The CDR3 is CASSELAPTGFYSNQPQHF. The CDR3 DNA, read in part, is TGTGCCAGCAGTGAACTCGCCCCGACAGGGTTCTATAGCAATCAGCCC.

As to this clone: The read ends 3 residues early relative to the CDR3; the germline J gene fills the gap. The V and J genes are TRBV6-2 or TRBV6-3 and TRBJ2-7, with a tentative D call TRBD1 (6 bases). Germline V lookup: CDR1 MNHEY, CDR2 SVGEGT. CDR3 size: 13 residues. V gave up 7 bases and J gave up 3 bases, with 13 bases separating them. Incomplete CDR3 DNA: TGTGCCAGCATGGTAGGACAGAGCTACGAG. It is translated as CASMVGQSYE. The CDR3 reads in full as CASMVGQSYEQYF.

Points on this clone: The CDR3 goes on 3 residues after the read ends, and that part is filled in from the germline J gene. J is TRBJ1-2 and V is TRBV4-2; unclear D gene. CDR3 size: 14 residues. The germline CDR1 and CDR2 sequences are LGHNA and YNFKEQ. Trimming removed 2 bases at V and 2 bases at J, with 9 bases between. The sequenced CDR3 bases are TGTGCCAGCAGCCAACCGACACAGAACTATGGC. Translation: CASSQPTQNYG. The CDR3 in its entirety is CASSQPTQNYGYTF.

A word on this clone: The CDR3 end falls 3 residues outside the read, so it is completed with the germline J gene. The V gene is TRBV5-6, the J gene TRBJ1-6, with D perhaps TRBD1 (6 bases). The germline V gene encodes CDR1 SGHDT and CDR2 YYEEEE. Trimming pared 2 bases from V and 4 bases from J, leaving 7 bases between. The CDR3 length is 14 residues. This CDR3 reads CASSFQGYNSPLHF. The sequenced part of the CDR3 DNA is TGTGCCAGCAGCTTTCAGGGGTATAATTCACCC.

Remarks on this clone: The sequence runs out 3 residues before the end of the CDR3; the remainder is reconstructed from the germline J gene. This rearrangement joins TRBV5-8 to TRBJ1-3; tentative D call: TRBD1 (6 bases). Germline V gene data show CDR1 as SGHTS and CDR2 as YDEGEE. There are 14 residues in the CDR3. Trimming took off 1 base at V and 1 base at J, with 6 bases between the two ends. CDR3 region: CASSLRGSGNTIYF. CDR3 DNA, as far as it was read: TGTGCCAGCAGCTTGAGGGGGTCTGGAAACACC. Looking up the rest from reference TRBV5-8 and TRBJ1-3 gives the full variable domain: EAGVTQSPTHLIKTRGQQATLRCSPISGHTSVYWYQQALGLGLQFLLWYDEGEERNRGNFPPRFSGRQFPNYSSELNVNALELEDSALYLCASSLRGSGNTIYFGEGSWLTVV.

Concerning this clone: The read comes to an end 3 residues before the CDR3 does, leaving the germline J gene to fill in the end. The rearrangement uses TRBV20-1 and TRBJ1-6; 7 bases agree with TRBD1. The V and J ends lost 6 bases and 0 bases, in that order; junction bases with no gene match: 5. CDR3 length equals 15 residues. Germline V gene lookup returns CDR1 DFQATT and CDR2 SNEGSKA (reference sequence). This CDR3 reads CSARDSVSYNSPLHF. CDR3 DNA (partial): TGCAGTGCGCGGGACAGCGTCTCCTATAATTCACCC.